This TCR beta chain stems from a study of identical twins. Findings of the study overall: Insertions ran lower in abundant cord blood beta clonotypes, though not in memory repertoires. Out-of-frame alpha sequences common to twins exhibited a surplus of low generation probability.

With 6 bases clipped from V and 4 bases from J, the junction kept 9 bases outside the gene matches. The CDR3 is 16 residues long. Germline loops: CDR1 KGHSH, CDR2 LQKENI. A universal primer site was incorporated via template switching, and the cDNA contained unique molecular identifiers. TCRdb ran MiXCR on the 5' RACE reads and lists one entry per CDR3 protein. The table includes a few hundred thousand distinct CDR3 sequences, roughly 12% detected once. Turning to this clonotype: Its antigen is as yet unknown.

These data were also filed under a second study, of yellow fever vaccine responses in identical twins.

This receptor was identified in a woman in her late teens or twenties in good health. Sequencing used memory (CD45RO+) T cells sorted from blood. The chain combines TRBV18 with TRBJ2-7; 13 bases are shared with TRBD2. In nucleotides, the CDR3 is TGTGCCAGCTCGCTGAGCGGGACTAGCGGGGTGTACGAGCAGTACTTC. This sequence encodes CASSLSGTSGVYEQYF.